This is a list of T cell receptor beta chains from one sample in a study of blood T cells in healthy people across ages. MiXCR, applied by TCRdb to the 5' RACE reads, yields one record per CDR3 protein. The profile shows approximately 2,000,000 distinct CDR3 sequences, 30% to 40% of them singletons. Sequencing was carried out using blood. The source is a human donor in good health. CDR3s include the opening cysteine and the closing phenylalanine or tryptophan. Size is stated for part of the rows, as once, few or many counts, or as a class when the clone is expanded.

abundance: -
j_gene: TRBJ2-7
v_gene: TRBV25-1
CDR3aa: CASSESGGRLYEQYF

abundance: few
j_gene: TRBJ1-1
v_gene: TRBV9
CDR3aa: CASSVGPYGGQAEAFF

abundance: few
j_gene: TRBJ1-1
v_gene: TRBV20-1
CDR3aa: CSAPLGDRVIGTEAFF

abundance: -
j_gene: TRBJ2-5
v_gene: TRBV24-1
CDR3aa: CATRTSGDQETQYF

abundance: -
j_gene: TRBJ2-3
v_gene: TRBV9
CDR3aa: CASSVGGGETDTQYF

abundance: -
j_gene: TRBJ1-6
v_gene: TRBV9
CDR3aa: CASSTRDTINSSLHF

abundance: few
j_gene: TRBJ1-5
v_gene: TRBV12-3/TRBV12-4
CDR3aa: CASSPGQGAYIRQPQHF

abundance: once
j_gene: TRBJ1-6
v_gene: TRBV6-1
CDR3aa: CASSEVAGRAPLHF

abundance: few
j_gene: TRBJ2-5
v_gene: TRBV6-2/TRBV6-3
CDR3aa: CASSNAGGWETQYF

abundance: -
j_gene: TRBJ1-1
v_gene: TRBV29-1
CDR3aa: CSVVGVVAEAFF

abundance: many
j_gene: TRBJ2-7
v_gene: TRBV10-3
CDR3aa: CAISESGGTNEQYF

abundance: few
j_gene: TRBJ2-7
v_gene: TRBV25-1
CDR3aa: CASSDTGTGGWDVYEQYF

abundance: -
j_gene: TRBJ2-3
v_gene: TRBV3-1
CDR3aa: CASSRNRALRDTQYF

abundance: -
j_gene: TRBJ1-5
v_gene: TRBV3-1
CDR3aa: CASSQGGYGGQPQHF

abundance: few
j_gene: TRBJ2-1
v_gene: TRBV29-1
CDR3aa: CSVESVTYNEQFF

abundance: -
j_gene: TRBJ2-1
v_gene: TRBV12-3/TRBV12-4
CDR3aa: CASSPPGLAGVEQFF

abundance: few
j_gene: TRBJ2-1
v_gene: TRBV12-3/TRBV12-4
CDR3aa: CASSLYGPENEQFF

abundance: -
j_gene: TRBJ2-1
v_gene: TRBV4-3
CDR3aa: CASSQGLGPGSYNEQFF

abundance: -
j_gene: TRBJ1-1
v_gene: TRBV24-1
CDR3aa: CATRLGTEAFF

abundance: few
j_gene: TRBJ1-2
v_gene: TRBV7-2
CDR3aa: CASSPDEGNGYTF

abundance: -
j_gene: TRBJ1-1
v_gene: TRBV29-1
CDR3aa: CSVQTSGVDEAFF

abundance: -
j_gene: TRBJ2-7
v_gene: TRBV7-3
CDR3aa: CASSLTGDSYQYF

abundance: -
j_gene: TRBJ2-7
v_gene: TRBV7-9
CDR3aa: CVSSFSGGRTYEQYF

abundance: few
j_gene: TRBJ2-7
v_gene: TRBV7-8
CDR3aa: CASSHSLGQSYEQYF

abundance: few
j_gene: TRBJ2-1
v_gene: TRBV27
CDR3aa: CASLRGGINNEQFF

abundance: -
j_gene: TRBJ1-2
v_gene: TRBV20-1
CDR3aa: CSARKAGQTYGYTF

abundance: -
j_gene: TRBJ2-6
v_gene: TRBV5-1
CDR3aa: CASSPARDGGANVLTF

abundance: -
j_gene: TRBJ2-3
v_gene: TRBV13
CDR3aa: CASSLGIGSGTDTQYF

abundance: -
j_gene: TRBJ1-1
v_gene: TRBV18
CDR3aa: CASSPQGGTFTEAFF

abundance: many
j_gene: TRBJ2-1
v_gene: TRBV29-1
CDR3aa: CSVVGTTSSYNEQFF

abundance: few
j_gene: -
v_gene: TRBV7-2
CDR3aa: CASSPRIAGGLAFEQYF

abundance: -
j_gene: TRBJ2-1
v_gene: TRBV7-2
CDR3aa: CASSTAGAQYNEQFF

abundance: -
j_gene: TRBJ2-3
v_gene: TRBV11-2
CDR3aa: CASSFSTSGPGTDTQYF

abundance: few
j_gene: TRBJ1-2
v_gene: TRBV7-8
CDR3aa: CASSLGLGRSNYGYTF

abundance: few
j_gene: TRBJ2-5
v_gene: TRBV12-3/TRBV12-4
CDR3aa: CASNLRGGQETQYF

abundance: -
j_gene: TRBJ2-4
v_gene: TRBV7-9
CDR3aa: CASSLAVRIQYF

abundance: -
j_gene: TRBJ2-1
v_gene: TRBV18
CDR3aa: CASSQTGGRIAGEQFF

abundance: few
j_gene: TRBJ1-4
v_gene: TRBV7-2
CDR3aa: CASSLEGGEKLFF

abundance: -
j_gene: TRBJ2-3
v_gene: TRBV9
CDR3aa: CASSTSSGGTDTQYF

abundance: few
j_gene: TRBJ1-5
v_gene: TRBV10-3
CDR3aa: CAIRNDQGNQPQHF

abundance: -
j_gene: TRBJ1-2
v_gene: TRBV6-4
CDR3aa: CASRDIGYTF

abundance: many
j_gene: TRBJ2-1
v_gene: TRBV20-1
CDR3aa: CSASGGPSQFF